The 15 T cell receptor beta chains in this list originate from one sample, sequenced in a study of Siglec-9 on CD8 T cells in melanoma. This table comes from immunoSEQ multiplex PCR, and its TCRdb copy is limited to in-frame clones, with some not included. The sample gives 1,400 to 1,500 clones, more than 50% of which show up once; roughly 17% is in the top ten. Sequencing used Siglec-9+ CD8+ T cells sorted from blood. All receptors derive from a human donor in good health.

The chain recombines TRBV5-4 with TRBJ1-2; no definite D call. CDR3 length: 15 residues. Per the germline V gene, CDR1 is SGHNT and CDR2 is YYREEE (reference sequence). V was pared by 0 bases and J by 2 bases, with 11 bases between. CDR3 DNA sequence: TGTGCCAGCAGCTTGGACCCCCAAGTAAACTATGGCTACACCTTC. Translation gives CASSLDPQVNYGYTF.

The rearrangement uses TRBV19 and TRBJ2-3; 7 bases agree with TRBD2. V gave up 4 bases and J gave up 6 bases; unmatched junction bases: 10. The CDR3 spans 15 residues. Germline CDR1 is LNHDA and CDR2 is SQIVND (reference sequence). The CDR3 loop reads CASSTSVGSGDTQYF. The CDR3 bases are TGTGCCAGTAGTACCTCCGTAGGTAGCGGGGATACGCAGTATTTT.

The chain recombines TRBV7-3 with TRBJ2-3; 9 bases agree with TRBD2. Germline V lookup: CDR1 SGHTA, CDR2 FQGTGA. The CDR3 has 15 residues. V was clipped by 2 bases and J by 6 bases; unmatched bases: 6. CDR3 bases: TGTGCCAGCAGCTTATGGGCTAGCGGGGACGATACGCAGTATTTT. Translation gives CASSLWASGDDTQYF.

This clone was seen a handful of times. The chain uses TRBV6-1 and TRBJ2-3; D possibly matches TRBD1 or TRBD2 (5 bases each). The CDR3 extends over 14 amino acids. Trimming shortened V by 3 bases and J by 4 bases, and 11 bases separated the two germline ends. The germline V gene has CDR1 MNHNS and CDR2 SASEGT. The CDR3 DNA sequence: TGTGCCAGCAGTGATGGTAGGGACCCAGATACGCAGTATTTT. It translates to CASSDGRDPDTQYF.

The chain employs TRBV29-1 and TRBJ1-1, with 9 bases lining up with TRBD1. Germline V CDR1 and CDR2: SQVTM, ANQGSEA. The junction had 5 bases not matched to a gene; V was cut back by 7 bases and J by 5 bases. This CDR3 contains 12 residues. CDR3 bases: TGCAGCGCAAGGACAGGGGAGACTGAAGCTTTCTTT. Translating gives CSARTGETEAFF.

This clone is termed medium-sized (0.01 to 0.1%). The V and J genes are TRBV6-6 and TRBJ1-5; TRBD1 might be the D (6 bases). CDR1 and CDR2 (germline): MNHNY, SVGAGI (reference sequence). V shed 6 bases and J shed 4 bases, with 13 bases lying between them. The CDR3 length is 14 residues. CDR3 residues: CASSRTAGNQPQHF. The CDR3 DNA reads TGTGCCAGCAGCCGGACAGCTGGGAATCAGCCCCAGCATTTT.

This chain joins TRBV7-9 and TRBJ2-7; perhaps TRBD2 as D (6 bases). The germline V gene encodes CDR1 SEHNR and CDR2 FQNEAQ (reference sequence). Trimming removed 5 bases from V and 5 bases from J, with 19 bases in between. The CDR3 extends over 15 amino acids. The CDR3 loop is CASSQEGTPLDEQYF. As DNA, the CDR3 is TGTGCCAGCAGCCAGGAGGGCACCCCTCTCGACGAGCAGTACTTC.

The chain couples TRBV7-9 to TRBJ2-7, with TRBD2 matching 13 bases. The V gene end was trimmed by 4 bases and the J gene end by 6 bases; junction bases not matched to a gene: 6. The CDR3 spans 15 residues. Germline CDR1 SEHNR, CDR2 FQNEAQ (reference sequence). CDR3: CASSWETSGRLEQYF. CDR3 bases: TGTGCCAGCAGCTGGGAGACTAGCGGGAGGCTCGAGCAGTACTTC.

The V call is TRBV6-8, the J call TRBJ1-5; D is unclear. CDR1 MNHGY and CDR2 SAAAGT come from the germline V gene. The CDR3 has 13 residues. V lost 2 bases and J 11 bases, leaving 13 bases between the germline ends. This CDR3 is CASSYGRQSAQHF. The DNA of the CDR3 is TGTGCCAGCAGTTACGGCAGGCAATCAGCCCAGCATTTT.

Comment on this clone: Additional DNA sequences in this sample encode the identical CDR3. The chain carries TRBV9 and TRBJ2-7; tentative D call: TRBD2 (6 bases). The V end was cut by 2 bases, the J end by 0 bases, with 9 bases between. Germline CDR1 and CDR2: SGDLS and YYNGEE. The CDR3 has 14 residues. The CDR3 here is CASSVGGSSYEQYF. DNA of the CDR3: TGTGCCAGCAGCGTTGGGGGGTCCTCCTACGAGCAGTACTTC.

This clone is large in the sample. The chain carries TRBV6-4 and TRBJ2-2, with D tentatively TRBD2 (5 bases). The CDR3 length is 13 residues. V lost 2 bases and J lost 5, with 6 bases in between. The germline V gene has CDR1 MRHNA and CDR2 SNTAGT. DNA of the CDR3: TGTGCCAGCAGTGACACGGGAACCGGGGAGCTGTTTTTT. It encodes CASSDTGTGELFF.

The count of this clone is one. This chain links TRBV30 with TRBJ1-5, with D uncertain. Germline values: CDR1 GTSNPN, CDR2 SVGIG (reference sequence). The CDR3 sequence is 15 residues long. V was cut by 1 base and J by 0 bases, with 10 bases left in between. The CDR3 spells CAWSEDGYSNQPQHF. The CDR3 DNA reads TGTGCCTGGAGTGAGGACGGGTATAGCAATCAGCCCCAGCATTTT.

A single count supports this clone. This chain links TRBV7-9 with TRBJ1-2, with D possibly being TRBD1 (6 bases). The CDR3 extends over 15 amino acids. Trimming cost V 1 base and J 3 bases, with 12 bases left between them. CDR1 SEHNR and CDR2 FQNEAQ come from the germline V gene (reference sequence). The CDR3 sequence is CASSLGQATYYGYTF. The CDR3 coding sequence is TGTGCCAGCAGCTTAGGACAGGCTACTTACTATGGCTACACCTTC.

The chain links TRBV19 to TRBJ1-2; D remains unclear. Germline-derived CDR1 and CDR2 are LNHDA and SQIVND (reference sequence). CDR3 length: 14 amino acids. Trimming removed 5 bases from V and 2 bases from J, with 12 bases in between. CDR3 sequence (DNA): TGTGCCAGTAGTCTCCCATCAGACAACTATGGCTACACCTTC. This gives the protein CASSLPSDNYGYTF.

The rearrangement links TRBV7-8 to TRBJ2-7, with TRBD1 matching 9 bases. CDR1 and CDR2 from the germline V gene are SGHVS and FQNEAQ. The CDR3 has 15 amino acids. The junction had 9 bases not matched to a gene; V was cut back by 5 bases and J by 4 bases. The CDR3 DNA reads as TGTGCCAGCAGCGTGTCGGGACAGGGCTTTTACGAGCAGTACTTC. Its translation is CASSVSGQGFYEQYF.